This entry lists 14 T cell receptor beta chains sequenced from one sample in a study of cytomegalovirus exposure and HLA in healthy donors. This table comes from immunoSEQ multiplex PCR, and its TCRdb copy is limited to in-frame clones, with some not included. The repertoire has hundreds of thousands of clones, 83% of them found once; the top ten carry roughly 5.5%. Sequenced sample: PBMCs. Receptors originate from a young woman in good health and CMV-seronegative.

The rearrangement joins TRBV15 to TRBJ2-7, with unresolved D. CDR3 size: 14 residues. The V and J ends lost 2 bases and 3 bases respectively, with 11 bases between them. CDR1 is LNHNV, CDR2 YYDKDF, per germline (reference sequence). This CDR3 reads CATSRTLTGYEQYF. CDR3 DNA: TGTGCCACCAGCAGAACCCTCACCGGCTACGAGCAGTACTTC.

The chain uses TRBV11-2 and TRBJ2-1, with 8 bases matching TRBD1. Germline values: CDR1 SGHAT, CDR2 FQNNGV. The CDR3 runs to 16 residues. With 5 bases clipped from V and 5 bases from J, the junction kept 11 bases outside the gene matches. CDR3 residues: CASSRGTGQDHNEQFF. CDR3 nucleotide sequence: TGTGCCAGCAGCCGGGGAACGGGACAGGACCACAATGAGCAGTTCTTC.

The sample holds one count of this clone. V usage is TRBV7-9 and J usage is TRBJ2-1; D perhaps matches TRBD1 (6 bases). Germline V CDR1 and CDR2: SEHNR, FQNEAQ (reference sequence). The CDR3 is 10 amino acids. CDR3 coding DNA: TGTGCGACAGGATACAATGAGCAGTTCTTC. This translates into CATGYNEQFF.

The chain recombines TRBV5-1 with TRBJ2-3, with 11 bases lining up with TRBD2. The CDR3 consists of 17 residues. V shed 4 bases, J shed 6 bases, and the junction held 13 bases outside the gene matches. The germline gives CDR1 SGHRS, CDR2 YFSETQ. CDR3 nucleotide sequence: TGCGCCAGCAGCGGAACCTTAGCGGGAGGGCCCTCGGATACGCAGTATTTT. Translated: CASSGTLAGGPSDTQYF.

The rearrangement links TRBV5-1 to TRBJ2-2; 11 positions agree with TRBD1. Germline V gives CDR1 SGHRS, CDR2 YFSETQ. The CDR3 covers 16 residues. Trimming took 3 bases from V and 3 from J; bases not matched to a gene: 4. CDR3 sequence reads: CASSYRTGGDTGELFF. CDR3 in DNA: TGCGCCAGCAGCTACCGGACAGGGGGCGACACCGGGGAGCTGTTTTTT.

The chain combines TRBV6-6 with TRBJ1-2; the D gene is possibly TRBD1 (6 bases). The CDR3 runs to 16 residues. Per the germline V gene, CDR1 is MNHNY and CDR2 is SVGAGI (reference sequence). The ends were cut back, 7 bases at V and 7 bases at J, with 25 bases in the middle. This CDR3 is CASNTYPAGGGGGYTF. The CDR3 bases are TGTGCCAGCAACACATACCCCGCGGGGGGAGGGGGTGGCTACACCTTC.

This clone has only one observation. The V call is TRBV4-1, the J call TRBJ2-2, with D perhaps matching TRBD1 or TRBD2 (5 bases each). The germline gives CDR1 MGHRA, CDR2 YSYEKL. The CDR3 loop spans 18 amino acids. V was pared by 1 base and J by 2 bases, with 17 bases between. In DNA form, the CDR3 reads TGCGCCAGCAGCCAAGTTGGGACGGACGGGATAAACACCGGGGAGCTGTTTTTT. It yields the protein CASSQVGTDGINTGELFF.

The rearrangement joins TRBV4-1 to TRBJ1-1; no firm D call. This CDR3 has 15 amino acids. Germline lookup yields CDR1 MGHRA and CDR2 YSYEKL. V lost 4 bases to trimming and J lost 5 bases, with 17 bases between them. CDR3 coding DNA: TGCGCCAGCAGCCCAATCTTACCGATTGGGACTGAAGCTTTCTTT. It is translated as CASSPILPIGTEAFF.

This clone was observed a single time. The chain recombines TRBV2 with TRBJ2-2, with 7 bases matching TRBD2. CDR3 size: 17 residues. Losses at the gene ends were 7 bases for V and 3 bases for J; bases not matched to a gene: 14. CDR1 and CDR2 from the germline V gene are SNHLY and FYNNEI. The DNA for the CDR3 is TGTGCCAGCACCCCTGGGGGGAGGGCGAGAGACACCGGGGAGCTGTTTTTT. It translates to CASTPGGRARDTGELFF.

This chain joins TRBV4-1 and TRBJ2-1, with D tentatively TRBD2 (6 bases). V gave up 3 bases and J gave up 5 bases, with 17 bases separating them. The CDR3 totals 16 residues. Germline CDR1 is MGHRA and CDR2 is YSYEKL. The CDR3 spells CASSHGAAGRHNEQFF. In nucleotides, the CDR3 is TGCGCCAGCAGCCATGGCGCGGCGGGGCGCCACAATGAGCAGTTCTTC.

The chain recombines TRBV5-3 with TRBJ1-1; possible D gene TRBD1, 6 bases. TRBV5-3 belongs to the ORF category, with a function that is uncertain. V was cut by 8 bases and J by 5 bases, with 25 bases left in between. This CDR3 comprises 16 residues. CDR3 DNA: TGTGCCAGCACCCTACTCGAGGGGGAGGGTGAAACTGAAGCTTTCTTT. This encodes CASTLLEGEGETEAFF.

This clone was counted a single time. The rearrangement links TRBV2 to TRBJ2-7, with 9 bases that match TRBD1. The CDR3 is 14 residues long. From germline, CDR1 is SNHLY and CDR2 FYNNEI. After removal of 6 bases from V and 2 bases from J, the junction contained 5 bases not matched to a gene. This chain's CDR3 is CASSDGQGTYEQYF. The CDR3 region has the DNA TGTGCCAGCAGCGACGGACAGGGGACCTACGAGCAGTACTTC.

The rearrangement links TRBV30 to TRBJ1-2; 8 bases fit TRBD1. Germline values: CDR1 GTSNPN, CDR2 SVGIG (reference sequence). V shed 5 bases, J shed 8 bases, and the junction held 10 bases outside the gene matches. The CDR3 contains 13 residues. CDR3 region: CAWDGTGGVGYTF. The CDR3 DNA reads TGTGCCTGGGACGGGACAGGAGGGGTAGGCTACACCTTC.

This clone was observed once. The V gene is TRBV7-6, the J gene TRBJ2-1; a weak D match, TRBD1 (6 bases). The CDR3 loop spans 17 amino acids. V lost 3 bases to trimming and J lost 7 bases, with 22 bases between them. CDR1 and CDR2 from the germline V gene are SGHVS and FNYEAQ. CDR3 in DNA: TGTGCCAGCAGCTTTCACCCGGCCGGGACACCAGGGAATGAGCAGTTCTTC. Translating gives CASSFHPAGTPGNEQFF.